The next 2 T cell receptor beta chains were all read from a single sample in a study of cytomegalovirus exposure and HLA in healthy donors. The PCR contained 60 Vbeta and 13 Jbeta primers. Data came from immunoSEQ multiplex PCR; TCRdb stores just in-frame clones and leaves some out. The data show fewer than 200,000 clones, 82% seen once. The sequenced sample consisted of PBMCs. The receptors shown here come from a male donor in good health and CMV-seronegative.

This CDR3 is CASSSGTVETQYF. The CDR3 DNA reads TGTGCCAGTTCGAGCGGGACGGTAGAGACCCAGTACTTC. The rearrangement links TRBV7-3 to TRBJ2-5; 7 nucleotides agree with TRBD2. Trimming removed 9 bases from V and 4 bases from J; junction bases left unmatched: 8. CDR3 length equals 13 residues. Germline V gene data show CDR1 as SGHTA and CDR2 as FQGTGA.

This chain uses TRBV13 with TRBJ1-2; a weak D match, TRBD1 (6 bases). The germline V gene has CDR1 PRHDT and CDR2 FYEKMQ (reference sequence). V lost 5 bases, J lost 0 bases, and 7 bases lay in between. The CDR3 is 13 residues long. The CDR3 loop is CASSRTANYGYTF. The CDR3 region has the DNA TGTGCCAGCAGCCGGACAGCTAACTATGGCTACACCTTC.